The following is a T cell receptor beta chain sequence with its context. The CDR3 consists of 19 residues. The germline V and J ends were trimmed by 4 bases and 1 base, with 25 bases remaining between them. Germline assignment: CDR1 KGHSH and CDR2 LQKENI. This sample was included in a study of control samples from healthy donors and cancer patients. Method: immunoSEQ multiplex PCR; TCRdb's copy keeps in-frame clones and lacks some. The sample has approximately 80,000 clones; around nine tenths are singletons. Sample: blood. The receptor's source is a woman aged 45-65 years in good health. J is TRBJ1-1 and V is TRBV18, with D possibly TRBD1 on 6 matching bases. The CDR3 sequence is CASSHTNFGTPLQNTEAFF. The CDR3 DNA follows: TGTGCCAGCTCACACACCAATTTCGGGACACCTCTACAGAACACTGAAGCTTTCTTT.